Below, 7 T cell receptor beta chains from the same sample are listed, as sequenced in a study of lymphopenia after photon versus proton radiotherapy. Produced via immunoSEQ multiplex PCR; TCRdb's table is partial and in-frame only. The table lists approximately 25,000 clones, about 84% of them singletons. The sample in question was peripheral blood, obtained from a patient treated with proton-based radiotherapy. The receptor set was obtained from an older woman with pancreatic cancer.

The genes are TRBV6-1 and TRBJ2-7; D possibly uses TRBD1 or TRBD2 (5 bases each). The CDR3 is made up of 13 amino acids. Germline V gives CDR1 MNHNS, CDR2 SASEGT. Trimming pared 11 bases from V and 4 bases from J, leaving 18 bases between. CDR3 sequence reads: CAGWDRTSYEQYF. DNA of the CDR3: TGTGCCGGATGGGACCGAACCTCTTACGAGCAGTACTTC.

The chain employs TRBV7-2 and TRBJ1-5; D gene uncertain. The V end was cut by 4 bases, the J end by 4 bases, with 5 bases between. CDR1 and CDR2 from the germline V gene are SGHTA and FQGNSA. There are 12 residues in the CDR3. The CDR3: CASSSPNQPQHF. Written as DNA, the CDR3 is TGTGCCAGCAGCTCCCCAAATCAGCCCCAGCATTTT.

The chain is built from TRBV19 and TRBJ2-6; 7 nucleotides align to TRBD1. The length of the CDR3 is 18 residues. Losses at the gene ends were 4 bases for V and 1 base for J; bases not matched to a gene: 10. In germline, CDR1 is LNHDA, CDR2 SQIVND (reference sequence). The CDR3 DNA is TGTGCCAGTAGTACCCGGGACAGAAGCCTATCTGGGGCCAACGTCCTGACTTTC. Amino acid sequence: CASSTRDRSLSGANVLTF.

The chain recombines TRBV28 with TRBJ2-7; 10 bases fit TRBD2. V was pared by 2 bases and J by 1 base, with 5 bases of the junction left unmatched. The CDR3 spans 16 residues. In germline, CDR1 is MDHEN, CDR2 SYDVKM. The CDR3 DNA sequence: TGTGCCAGCAGTTTAGTTAGCGGGGGGCCGTCCTACGAGCAGTACTTC. Translated: CASSLVSGGPSYEQYF.

The CDR3 DNA sequence: TGTGCCAGCAGCTCCATCGGGGCGGGAGGCCCCTACGAGCAGTACTTC. Its protein product is CASSSIGAGGPYEQYF. The chain links TRBV7-2 to TRBJ2-7; 8 bases map to TRBD2. CDR3 length equals 16 residues. The germline V gene has CDR1 SGHTA and CDR2 FQGNSA. The V and J ends lost 4 bases and 2 bases, in that order; junction bases with no gene match: 10.

In this sample, this clone turned up once. The J gene is TRBJ2-5, the V gene TRBV5-5; 8 nucleotides match TRBD2. This CDR3 is 16 amino acids long. J lost 5 bases, V lost 5 bases, and 14 bases had no gene match. Per the germline V gene, CDR1 is SGHKS and CDR2 is YYEKEE (reference sequence). CDR3 sequence reads: CASSNPTAGGRETQYF. DNA of the CDR3: TGTGCCAGCAGTAACCCCACGGCGGGAGGTAGGGAGACCCAGTACTTC.

The chain is built from TRBV28 and TRBJ1-1; 11 bases line up with TRBD1. The CDR3 length is 23 residues. The germline V gene has CDR1 MDHEN and CDR2 SYDVKM. Trimming took 3 bases from V and 0 from J; bases not matched to a gene: 24. The CDR3 sequence: CASSLSRTPGQGESRSMNTEAFF. CDR3 coding DNA: TGTGCCAGCAGTTTGAGCCGCACTCCGGGACAGGGGGAATCAAGATCAATGAACACTGAAGCTTTCTTT.